Each of the 22 T cell receptor beta chains below was sequenced from the same sample in a study of regulatory T cells in long-lasting Graves disease. The time point denotes: newly diagnosed GD, antithyroid drugs for less than 3 months. Extracted RNA from PBMCs served as the source of the TCR library. Combining iRepertoire HTBI primers with Arm-PCR of CDR3 regions, the authors built TCR beta libraries. TCRdb reprocessed the multiplex PCR reads via MiXCR and lists one record per CDR3 protein. The table lists around 400,000 distinct CDR3 sequences, roughly 15% of them singletons, with approximately 7.8% in the top ten. The sample was also reused in another study, on T cells in Graves' hyperthyroidism and ophthalmopathy.

Sequences were derived from peripheral blood mononuclear cells (PBMCs), sampled at new diagnosis, from a patient treated with antithyroid drugs. Every receptor here comes from a woman aged 40 to 55 with Graves disease.

The chain links TRBV20-1 to TRBJ2-1; D uncertain. Looked up from germline, CDR1 is DFQATT and CDR2 is SNEGSKA (reference sequence). The CDR3 length is 14 residues. The ends were cut back, 5 bases at V and 6 bases at J, with 17 bases in the middle. The CDR3 here is CSALRLPAGNEQFF. CDR3 DNA sequence: TGCAGTGCTCTACGACTCCCAGCTGGCAATGAGCAGTTCTTC.

This clonotype was seen at least ten times. The chain joins TRBV12-3 or TRBV12-4 to TRBJ1-2; 10 nucleotides match TRBD1. This CDR3 comprises 15 residues. The V segment lost 4 bases and the J segment 4 bases; nucleotides outside the gene matches: 6. DNA for the CDR3: TGTGCCAGCAGTTCCTCGGGACAGGGGATCTATGGCTACACCTTC. This encodes CASSSSGQGIYGYTF.

This clonotype was recorded at least ten times. This chain connects TRBV28 to TRBJ2-2; D is unclear. This CDR3 is built from 12 residues. Germline values: CDR1 MDHEN, CDR2 SYDVKM. Trimming removed 8 bases at V and 2 bases at J, with 6 bases between. The CDR3 loop reads CASYANTGELFF. Here the CDR3 DNA reads TGTGCCAGCTACGCAAACACCGGGGAGCTGTTTTTT.

The table lists this clonotype with a few counts. J is TRBJ1-1 and V is TRBV13; TRBD1 matches at 7 bases. The germline V gene has CDR1 PRHDT and CDR2 FYEKMQ (reference sequence). With V trimmed by 5 bases and J by 6 bases, 6 bases remained unmatched. The CDR3 length is 13 residues. The CDR3 nucleotides read TGTGCCAGCAGCCCCGGGACAGCCTCTGAAGCTTTCTTT. Encoded protein: CASSPGTASEAFF.

This clonotype was recorded many times. The chain couples TRBV7-2 to TRBJ2-7, with 10 bases fitting TRBD1. The CDR3 extends over 14 amino acids. Germline lookup yields CDR1 SGHTA and CDR2 FQGNSA. The V gene end was trimmed by 6 bases and the J gene end by 4 bases; junction bases not matched to a gene: 6. CDR3 loop: CASRPGTGAYEQYF. CDR3 coding DNA: TGTGCCAGCAGACCCGGGACAGGGGCTTACGAGCAGTACTTC. Full variable domain (missing parts from reference TRBV7-2 and TRBJ2-7): GAGVSQSPSNKVTEKGKDVELRCDPISGHTALYWYRQSLGQGLEFLIYFQGNSAPDKSGLPSDRFSAERTGGSVSTLTIQRTQQEDSAVYLCASRPGTGAYEQYFGPGTRLTVT.

Details on this clonotype: A read error may be the cause here, since a much bigger clone is one base away. V usage is TRBV11-1 and J usage is TRBJ2-1; no reliable D call. Germline V lookup: CDR1 SGHAT, CDR2 FQDESV (reference sequence). This CDR3 has 13 amino acids. The V and J ends lost 8 bases and 4 bases respectively, with 12 bases between them. The CDR3 reads CASWHATYNEQFF. CDR3 DNA sequence: TGTGCCAGCTGGCACGCCACTTACAATGAGCAGTTCTTC.

The V gene is TRBV12-3 or TRBV12-4, the J gene TRBJ1-5; 9 bases fit TRBD1. The length of the CDR3 is 15 residues. J was trimmed by 4 bases and V by 3 bases; bases with no gene match: 4. The CDR3 reads CASSLGQGRNQPQHF. DNA for the CDR3: TGTGCCAGCAGTTTGGGACAGGGACGGAATCAGCCCCAGCATTTT.

This clonotype showed up many times. The V call is TRBV12-3 or TRBV12-4, the J call TRBJ2-1; D gene ambiguous. This CDR3 region has 15 residues. V shed 3 bases and J shed 2 bases, with 11 bases lying between them. The CDR3 nucleotides are TGTGCCAGCAGTTTCCTGGGCGGAACCTACAATGAGCAGTTCTTC. Protein sequence: CASSFLGGTYNEQFF.

This clonotype was found a few times. DNA of the CDR3: TGCAGTGCTGCAAAGACAGGGGGGAACGGATCTGGGGCCAACGTCCTGACTTTC. Protein: CSAAKTGGNGSGANVLTF. The V gene is TRBV20-1, the J gene TRBJ2-6; 9 bases are shared with TRBD1. The CDR3 sequence is 18 residues long. From germline, CDR1 is DFQATT and CDR2 SNEGSKA (reference sequence). The ends lost 5 bases at V and 1 base at J; junction bases unmatched: 12.

The sample holds a few counts of this clonotype. This chain uses TRBV5-1 with TRBJ1-1; 7 bases are a match to TRBD1. Germline-derived CDR1 and CDR2 are SGHRS and YFSETQ. This CDR3 spans 16 amino acids. V lost 4 bases and J lost 1; bases outside the gene matches: 10. The CDR3 protein is CASSTLRQGANTEAFF. The CDR3 nucleotides read TGCGCCAGCAGCACACTACGACAGGGTGCGAACACTGAAGCTTTCTTT.

This clonotype was seen ten or more times. The gene calls are TRBV7-9 and TRBJ2-3; no definite D call. Germline lookup yields CDR1 SEHNR and CDR2 FQNEAQ (reference sequence). The CDR3 has 13 residues. Between the trimmed V and J ends, which lost 1 base and 7 bases, there was a span of 9 bases. The CDR3 sequence is CASSLGSANTQYF. The CDR3 region has the DNA TGTGCCAGCAGCTTAGGCAGCGCGAATACGCAGTATTTT.

V and J are TRBV6-1 and TRBJ2-7; 12 bases are a match to TRBD1. The trim removed 2 bases at V and 6 bases at J, leaving 5 bases unmatched. The CDR3 consists of 15 residues. The germline V gene has CDR1 MNHNS and CDR2 SASEGT. CDR3 sequence reads: CASSEWGQGASEQYF. In nucleotides, the CDR3 is TGTGCCAGCAGTGAATGGGGACAGGGGGCATCCGAGCAGTACTTC.

This clonotype has only a few counts. In DNA, the CDR3 is TGCGCCAGCAGCTTGTTAATCGGTAATGAGCAGTTCTTC. Translation gives CASSLLIGNEQFF. The J gene is TRBJ2-1, the V gene TRBV5-1; D ambiguous. Between the trimmed V and J ends, which lost 1 base and 7 bases, there was a span of 9 bases. The CDR3 has 13 amino acids. CDR1 SGHRS and CDR2 YFSETQ come from the germline V gene.

This clonotype occurred a few times. The genes are TRBV24-1 and TRBJ1-5, with 8 bases matching TRBD1. The germline V gene encodes CDR1 KGHDR and CDR2 SFDVKD. The CDR3 has 15 residues. V was clipped by 7 bases and J by 6 bases; unmatched bases: 10. The CDR3 bases are TGTGCCACCAGCCCCAGGGGGCTTGGAATTCAGCCCCAGCATTTT. It codes for CATSPRGLGIQPQHF.

Many counts were recorded for this clonotype. The chain links TRBV5-4 to TRBJ1-2; D might be TRBD1 (5 bases). In germline, CDR1 is SGHNT, CDR2 YYREEE (reference sequence). Deletions cut 7 bases from V and 4 bases from J, with 17 bases between. The CDR3 covers 14 residues. CDR3 in amino acids: CASPSPRQTYGYTF. CDR3 DNA: TGTGCCAGCCCTTCACCCAGACAGACCTATGGCTACACCTTC.

The sample holds one count of this clonotype. Mismatch with germline at one junction end may stem from a read error. The rearrangement uses TRBV12-3 or TRBV12-4 and TRBJ2-1, with 7 positions matching TRBD2. This CDR3 comprises 20 residues. The CDR3 DNA sequence: TGTGCCAGCAGCGTAGGGCAGCTGGGAGGGCCTTGGGGGGAGGACAATGAGCAGCTCTTC. It translates to CASSVGQLGGPWGEDNEQLF.

This clonotype has a count of ten or more. V and J are TRBV7-9 and TRBJ1-5, with a weak D call TRBD1 (6 bases). CDR1 SEHNR and CDR2 FQNEAQ come from the germline V gene (reference sequence). V was clipped by 5 bases and J by 9 bases, with 14 bases between them. The CDR3 sequence is 13 residues long. CDR3 amino acids: CASSGSGDGPQHF. For the CDR3, the DNA is TGTGCCAGCAGCGGGTCAGGGGATGGGCCCCAGCATTTT.

In DNA, the CDR3 is TGCGCCAGCAGCGGATCAGGGGGAATCTCCTACAATGAGCAGTTCTTC. It specifies CASSGSGGISYNEQFF. The V and J genes are TRBV4-1 and TRBJ2-1, with TRBD1 matching 7 bases. Germline CDR1 is MGHRA and CDR2 is YSYEKL. Unmatched junction bases numbered 7, after V lost 5 bases and J lost 0 bases. The CDR3 runs 16 residues.

This clonotype was detected only a few times. The CDR3 sequence: CASSSQGTSGSQETQYF. The DNA of the CDR3 is TGTGCCAGCAGCTCACAAGGGACTAGCGGGTCTCAAGAGACCCAGTACTTC. The chain carries TRBV11-2 and TRBJ2-5; TRBD2 agrees at 12 bases. Germline lookup yields CDR1 SGHAT and CDR2 FQNNGV. The V gene end was trimmed by 4 bases and the J gene end by 2 bases; junction bases not matched to a gene: 8. The CDR3 has 17 amino acids. Full variable domain (outside the CDR3, taken from reference TRBV11-2 and TRBJ2-5): EAGVAQSPRYKIIEKRQSVAFWCNPISGHATLYWYQQILGQGPKLLIQFQNNGVVDDSQLPKDRFSAERLKGVDSTLKIQPAKLEDSAVYLCASSSQGTSGSQETQYFGPGTRLLVL.

This clonotype was seen repeatedly, ten times or more. CDR3 residues: CASLPPGLALRRGQYF. CDR3 coding DNA: TGTGCCAGCCTCCCCCCCGGGCTAGCCCTTCGGCGGGGGCAGTATTTT. The J gene is TRBJ2-3, the V gene TRBV12-3 or TRBV12-4, with a possible D match to TRBD2 (6 bases). CDR3 size: 16 residues. V shed 8 bases and J shed 11 bases, with 29 bases lying between them.

This clonotype has at least ten counts. The rearrangement links TRBV19 to TRBJ2-7; D gene unclear. The CDR3 totals 13 residues. CDR1 and CDR2 from the germline V gene are LNHDA and SQIVND (reference sequence). V was clipped by 1 base and J by 3 bases, with 7 bases between them. The CDR3 nucleotides are TGTGCCAGTAGTATAGGGTCGGACTACGAGCAGTACTTC. As protein: CASSIGSDYEQYF.

The gene calls are TRBV12-3 or TRBV12-4 and TRBJ2-1; 9 bases align to TRBD2. The CDR3 is 15 residues long. Trimming removed 6 bases from V and 2 bases from J; junction bases left unmatched: 5. The CDR3 spells CASRFLAGAYNEQFF. The CDR3 DNA reads TGTGCCAGCAGATTTTTAGCGGGAGCCTACAATGAGCAGTTCTTC.